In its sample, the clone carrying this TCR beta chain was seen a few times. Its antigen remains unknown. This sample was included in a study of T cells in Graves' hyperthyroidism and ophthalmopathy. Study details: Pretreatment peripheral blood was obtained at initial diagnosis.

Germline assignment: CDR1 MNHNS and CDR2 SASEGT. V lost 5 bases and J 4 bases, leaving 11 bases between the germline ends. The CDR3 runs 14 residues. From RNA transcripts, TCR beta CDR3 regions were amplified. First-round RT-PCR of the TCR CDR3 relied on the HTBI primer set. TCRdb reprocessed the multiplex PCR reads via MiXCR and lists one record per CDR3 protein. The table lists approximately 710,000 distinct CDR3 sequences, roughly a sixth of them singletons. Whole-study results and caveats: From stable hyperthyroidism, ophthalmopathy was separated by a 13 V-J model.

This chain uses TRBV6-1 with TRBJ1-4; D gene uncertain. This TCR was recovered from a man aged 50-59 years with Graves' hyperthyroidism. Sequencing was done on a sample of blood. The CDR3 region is CASSSGTNNEKLFF. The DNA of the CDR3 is TGTGCCAGCAGTTCAGGCACCAATAATGAAAAACTGTTTTTT.